The clone carrying this T cell receptor (beta chain) occurred a few times. The ends were cut back, 2 bases at V and 0 bases at J, with 10 bases in the middle. CDR1 MNHEY and CDR2 SMNVEV come from the germline V gene (reference sequence). The CDR3 covers 15 residues. The data derive from a study of T cell responses to AZD1222 COVID-19 vaccine. Only in-frame clones appear in the TCRdb table, and some are missing; sequencing was by immunoSEQ multiplex PCR. The sample holds 150,000 or so clones, over 75% seen once. Sequencing was performed on peripheral blood, taken on day 0 of AZD1222 vaccination. This TCR was recovered from an adult in good health. J is TRBJ1-2 and V is TRBV27; D remains unclear. CDR3 DNA: TGTGCCAGCAGTTTAACAGATCCACCTAACTATGGCTACACCTTC. As protein: CASSLTDPPNYGYTF.